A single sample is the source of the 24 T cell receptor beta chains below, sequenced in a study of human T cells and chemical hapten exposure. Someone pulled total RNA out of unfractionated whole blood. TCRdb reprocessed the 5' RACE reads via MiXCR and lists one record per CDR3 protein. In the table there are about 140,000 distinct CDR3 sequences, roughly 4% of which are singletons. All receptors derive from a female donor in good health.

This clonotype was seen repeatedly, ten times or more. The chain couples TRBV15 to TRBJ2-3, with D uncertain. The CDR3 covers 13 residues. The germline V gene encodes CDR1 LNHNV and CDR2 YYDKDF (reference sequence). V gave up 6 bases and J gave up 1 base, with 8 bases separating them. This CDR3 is CATRTGGTDTQYF. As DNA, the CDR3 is TGTGCCACCAGGACGGGCGGCACAGATACGCAGTATTTT.

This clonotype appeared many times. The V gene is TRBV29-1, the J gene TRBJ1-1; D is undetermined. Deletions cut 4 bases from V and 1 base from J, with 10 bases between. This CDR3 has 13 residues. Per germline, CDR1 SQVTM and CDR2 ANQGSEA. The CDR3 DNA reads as TGCAGCGTTGTAGAACAACCGAACACTGAAGCTTTCTTT. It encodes CSVVEQPNTEAFF.

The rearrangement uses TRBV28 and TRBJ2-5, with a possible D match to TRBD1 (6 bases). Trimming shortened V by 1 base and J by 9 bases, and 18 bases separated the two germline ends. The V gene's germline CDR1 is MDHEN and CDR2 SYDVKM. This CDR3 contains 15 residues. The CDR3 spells CASSLFGTLQGAQYF. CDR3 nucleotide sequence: TGTGCCAGCAGTTTATTTGGGACACTCCAAGGGGCCCAGTACTTC.

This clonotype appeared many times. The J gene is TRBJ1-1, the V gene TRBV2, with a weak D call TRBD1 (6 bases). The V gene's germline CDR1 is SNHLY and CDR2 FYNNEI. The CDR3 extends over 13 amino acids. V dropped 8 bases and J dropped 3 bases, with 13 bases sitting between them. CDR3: CASQREGDTEAFF. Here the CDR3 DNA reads TGTGCCAGCCAACGAGAGGGGGACACTGAAGCTTTCTTT. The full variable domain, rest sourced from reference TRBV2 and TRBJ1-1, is EPEVTQTPSHQVTQMGQEVILRCVPISNHLYFYWYRQILGQKVEFLVSFYNNEISEKSEIFDDQFSVERPDGSNFTLKIRSTKLEDSAMYFCASQREGDTEAFFGQGTRLTVV.

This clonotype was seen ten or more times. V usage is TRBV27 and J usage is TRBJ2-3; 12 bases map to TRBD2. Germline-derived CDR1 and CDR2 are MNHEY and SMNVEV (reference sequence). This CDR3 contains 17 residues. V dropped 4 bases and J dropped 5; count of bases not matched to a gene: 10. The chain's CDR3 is CASSSPGLAGLGDTQYF. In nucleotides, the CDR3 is TGTGCCAGCAGTTCCCCGGGACTAGCGGGCCTGGGAGATACGCAGTATTTT.

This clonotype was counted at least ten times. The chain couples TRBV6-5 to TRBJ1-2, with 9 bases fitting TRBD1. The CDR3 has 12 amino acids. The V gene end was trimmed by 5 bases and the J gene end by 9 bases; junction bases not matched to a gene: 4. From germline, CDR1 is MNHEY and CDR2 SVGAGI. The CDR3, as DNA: TGTGCCAGCAGTCCCGGACAGGGGCGCTACACCTTC. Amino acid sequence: CASSPGQGRYTF.

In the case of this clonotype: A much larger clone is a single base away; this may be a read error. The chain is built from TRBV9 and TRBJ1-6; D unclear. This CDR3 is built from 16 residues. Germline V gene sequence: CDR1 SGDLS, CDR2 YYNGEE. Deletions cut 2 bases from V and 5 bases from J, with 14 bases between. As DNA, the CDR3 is TGTGCCAGCAGCGTCGACCCCGGCCGGAATAATTCACCCCTCCACTTT. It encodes CASSVDPGRNNSPLHF.

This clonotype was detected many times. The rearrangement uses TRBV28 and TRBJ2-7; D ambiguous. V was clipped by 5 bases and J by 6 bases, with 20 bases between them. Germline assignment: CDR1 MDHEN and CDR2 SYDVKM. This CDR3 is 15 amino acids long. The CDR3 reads CASSARRVRYSEQYF. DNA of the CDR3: TGTGCCAGCAGTGCCCGTCGGGTCCGCTACTCCGAGCAGTACTTC. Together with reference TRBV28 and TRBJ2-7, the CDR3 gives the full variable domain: DVKVTQSSRYLVKRTGEKVFLECVQDMDHENMFWYRQDPGLGLRLIYFSYDVKMKEKGDIPEGYSVSREKKERFSLILESASTNQTSMYLCASSARRVRYSEQYFGPGTRLTVT.

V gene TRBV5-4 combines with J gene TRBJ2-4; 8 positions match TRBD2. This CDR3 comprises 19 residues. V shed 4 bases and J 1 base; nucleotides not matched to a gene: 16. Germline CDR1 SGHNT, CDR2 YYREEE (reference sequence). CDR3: CASSPGVSGVLMAKNIQYF. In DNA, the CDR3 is TGTGCCAGCAGCCCTGGCGTTAGCGGGGTTTTGATGGCCAAAAACATTCAGTACTTC.

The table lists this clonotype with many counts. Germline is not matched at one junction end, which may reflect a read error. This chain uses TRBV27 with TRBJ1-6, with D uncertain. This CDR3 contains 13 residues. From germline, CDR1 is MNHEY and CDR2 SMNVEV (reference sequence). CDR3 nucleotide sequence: TGTGCCAGCAGTGACCGCCTACGAGGCAAGGTCTACTTT. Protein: CASSDRLRGKVYF.

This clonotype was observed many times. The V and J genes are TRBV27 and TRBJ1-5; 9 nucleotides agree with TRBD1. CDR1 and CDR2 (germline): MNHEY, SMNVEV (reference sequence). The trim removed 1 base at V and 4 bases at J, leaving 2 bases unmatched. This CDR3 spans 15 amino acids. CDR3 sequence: CASSLWGTGNQPQHF. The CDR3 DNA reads TGTGCCAGCAGTTTATGGGGGACAGGGAATCAGCCCCAGCATTTT.

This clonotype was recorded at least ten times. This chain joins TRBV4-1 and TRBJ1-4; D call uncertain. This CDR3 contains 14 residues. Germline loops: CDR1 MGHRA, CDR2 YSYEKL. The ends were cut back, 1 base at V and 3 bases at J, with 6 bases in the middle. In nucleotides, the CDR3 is TGCGCCAGCAGCCAAGTTGGGTCTAATGAAAAACTGTTTTTT. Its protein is CASSQVGSNEKLFF.

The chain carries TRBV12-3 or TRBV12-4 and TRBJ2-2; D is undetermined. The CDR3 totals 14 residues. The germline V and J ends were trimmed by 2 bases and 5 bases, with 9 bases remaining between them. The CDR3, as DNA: TGTGCCAGCAGTTTACAGGCAGTTACCGGGGAGCTGTTTTTT. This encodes CASSLQAVTGELFF.

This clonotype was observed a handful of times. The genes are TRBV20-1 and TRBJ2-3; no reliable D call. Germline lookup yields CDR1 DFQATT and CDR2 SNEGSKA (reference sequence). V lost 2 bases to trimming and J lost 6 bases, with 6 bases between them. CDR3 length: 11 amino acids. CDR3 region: CSARLSDTQYF. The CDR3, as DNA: TGCAGTGCTAGATTGTCTGATACGCAGTATTTT.

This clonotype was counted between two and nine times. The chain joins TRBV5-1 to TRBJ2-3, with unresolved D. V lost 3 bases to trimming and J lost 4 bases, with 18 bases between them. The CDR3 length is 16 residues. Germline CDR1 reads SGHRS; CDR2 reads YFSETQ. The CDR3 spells CASSSRAQNGADTQYF. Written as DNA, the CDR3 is TGCGCCAGCAGCTCCCGGGCCCAAAATGGGGCAGATACGCAGTATTTT.

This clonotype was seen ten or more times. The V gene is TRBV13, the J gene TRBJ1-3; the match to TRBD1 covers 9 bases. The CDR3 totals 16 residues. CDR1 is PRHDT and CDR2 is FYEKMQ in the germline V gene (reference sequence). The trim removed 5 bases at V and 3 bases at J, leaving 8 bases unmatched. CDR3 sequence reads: CASSPVGQGFGNTIYF. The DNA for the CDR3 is TGTGCCAGCAGCCCAGTTGGACAGGGGTTTGGAAACACCATATATTTT.

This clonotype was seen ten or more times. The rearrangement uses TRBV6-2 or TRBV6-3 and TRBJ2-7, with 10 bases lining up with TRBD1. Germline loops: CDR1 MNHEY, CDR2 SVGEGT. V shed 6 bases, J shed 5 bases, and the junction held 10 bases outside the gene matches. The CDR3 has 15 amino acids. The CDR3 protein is CASSLTGGEGHEQYF. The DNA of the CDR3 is TGTGCCAGCAGCTTGACAGGGGGCGAGGGTCACGAGCAGTACTTC.

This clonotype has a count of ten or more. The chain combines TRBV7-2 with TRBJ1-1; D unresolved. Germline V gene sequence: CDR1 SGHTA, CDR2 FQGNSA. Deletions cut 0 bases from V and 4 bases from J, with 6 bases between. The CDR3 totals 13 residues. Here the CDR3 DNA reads TGTGCCAGCAGCTTAGCGAAGATCACTGAAGCTTTCTTT. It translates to CASSLAKITEAFF. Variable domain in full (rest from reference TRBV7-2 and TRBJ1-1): GAGVSQSPSNKVTEKGKDVELRCDPISGHTALYWYRQSLGQGLEFLIYFQGNSAPDKSGLPSDRFSAERTGGSVSTLTIQRTQQEDSAVYLCASSLAKITEAFFGQGTRLTVV.

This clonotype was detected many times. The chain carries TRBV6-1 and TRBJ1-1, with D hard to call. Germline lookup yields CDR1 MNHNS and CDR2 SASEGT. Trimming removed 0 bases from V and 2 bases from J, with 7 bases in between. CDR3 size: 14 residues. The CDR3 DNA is TGTGCCAGCAGTGAAGCCTGGATAAACACTGAAGCTTTCTTT. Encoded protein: CASSEAWINTEAFF.

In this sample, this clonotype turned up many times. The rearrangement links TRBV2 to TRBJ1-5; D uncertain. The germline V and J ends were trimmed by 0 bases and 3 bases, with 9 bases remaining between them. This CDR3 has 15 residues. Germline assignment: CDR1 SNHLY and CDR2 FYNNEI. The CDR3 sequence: CASSEALGINQPQHF. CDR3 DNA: TGTGCCAGCAGTGAAGCGCTTGGGATCAATCAGCCCCAGCATTTT.

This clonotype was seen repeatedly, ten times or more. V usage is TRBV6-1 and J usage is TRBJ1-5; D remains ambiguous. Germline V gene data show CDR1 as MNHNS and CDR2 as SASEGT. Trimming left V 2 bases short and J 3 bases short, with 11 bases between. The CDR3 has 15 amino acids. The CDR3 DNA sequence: TGTGCCAGCAGTGAAATCCCAGTGGCCAATCAGCCCCAGCATTTT. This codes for CASSEIPVANQPQHF.

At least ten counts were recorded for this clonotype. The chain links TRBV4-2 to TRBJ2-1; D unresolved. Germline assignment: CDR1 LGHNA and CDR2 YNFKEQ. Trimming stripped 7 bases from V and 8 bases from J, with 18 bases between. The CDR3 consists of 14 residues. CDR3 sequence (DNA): TGTGCCAGCACAAATCGCATTGGGATACATGAGCAGTTCTTC. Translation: CASTNRIGIHEQFF.

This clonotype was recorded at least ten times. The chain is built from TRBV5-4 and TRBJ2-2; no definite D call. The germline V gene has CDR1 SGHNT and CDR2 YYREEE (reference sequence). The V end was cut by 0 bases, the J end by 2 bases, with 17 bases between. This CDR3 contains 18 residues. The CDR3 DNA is TGTGCCAGCAGCTTGGATTTGAGCCTTACAGAAAACACCGGGGAGCTGTTTTTT. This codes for CASSLDLSLTENTGELFF.

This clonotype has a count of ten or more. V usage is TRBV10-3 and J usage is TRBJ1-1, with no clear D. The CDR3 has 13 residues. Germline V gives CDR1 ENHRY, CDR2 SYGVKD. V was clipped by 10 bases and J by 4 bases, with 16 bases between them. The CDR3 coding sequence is TGTGCCACCTCCTTGGGTCTCGGCACTGAAGCTTTCTTT. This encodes CATSLGLGTEAFF.